This paragraph covers one T cell receptor (beta chain) sequence. This sample is drawn from a study of shared clonotypes between healthy human individuals. The method was immunoSEQ multiplex PCR; TCRdb's version includes in-frame clones alone and lacks a portion of them. Found here are a few million clones, about nine tenths of them singletons; the top ten hold around 0.38%. This CDR3 has 17 amino acids. V was pared by 0 bases and J by 1 base, with 14 bases between. Germline V gene sequence: CDR1 SEHNR, CDR2 FQNEAQ (reference sequence). The chain combines TRBV7-9 with TRBJ2-3, with unresolved D. Sequencing was done on a sample of naive CD4+ T cells from PBMCs. Subset meaning: CD45RA+ positively selected. The clonotype comes from a man younger than 35 in good health. Some clones in this sample may be carry-over from other donors' samples. The CDR3 reads CASSLAVFTTGTDTQYF. CDR3 in DNA: TGTGCCAGCAGCTTAGCGGTGTTCACCACTGGCACAGATACGCAGTATTTT.